The rows below give T cell receptor beta chains drawn from one sample of a study of CD8 T cells in ankylosing spondylitis. TCRdb reanalysed the 5' RACE reads using MiXCR and keeps one entry per CDR3 protein. Seen here are more than 600,000 distinct CDR3 sequences, around 20% observed once, and the top ten hold about 20%. The sample was blood, either unsorted or a sorted T cell fraction (not recorded which). The receptors stem from a male donor with ankylosing spondylitis. CDR3s include the opening cysteine and the closing phenylalanine or tryptophan. The D gene is left open where the match is weak. Clone sizes are given selectively: once, few, many, or a class where the clone is expanded.

TRBV6-1,TRBJ1-6,.,.,TGTGCCAGCAGACCCACAGGGACGGACTCACCCCTCCACTTT,CASRPTGTDSPLHF
TRBV12-3/TRBV12-4,TRBJ1-2,.,.,TGTGCCAGCAGCCAGGTTTTGGGGGCGAACTATGGCTACACCTTC,CASSQVLGANYGYTF
TRBV21-1,TRBJ2-7,once,.,TGTGCCAGCAGCAAAGGTCCAGGGGGAAGCTACGAGCAGTACTTC,CASSKGPGGSYEQYF
TRBV20-1,TRBJ1-2,.,.,TGCAGTGCTAGATGGCTCACGACAGGATTTGGTGGCTACACCTTC,CSARWLTTGFGGYTF
TRBV12-3/TRBV12-4,TRBJ2-7,many,.,TGTGCCAGCAGCTTAACAGACTCCTACGAGCAGTACTTC,CASSLTDSYEQYF
TRBV12-3/TRBV12-4,TRBJ1-5,.,TRBD1,TGTGCCAGCAGTTTGTTTGGGACAGCCAACAATCAGCCCCAGCATTTT,CASSLFGTANNQPQHF
TRBV20-1,TRBJ1-4,few,.,TGCAGTGCTAGGGAGGGTGCTAATGAAAAACTGTTTTTT,CSAREGANEKLFF
TRBV25-1,TRBJ2-5,few,TRBD2,TGTGCCAGCAGTGATCCGGGACTAGCGGGGGGACTGTACCAAGAGACCCAGTACTTC,CASSDPGLAGGLYQETQYF
TRBV7-2,TRBJ2-2,.,.,TGTGCCAGCAGTTATACAGGGCTTAACACCGGGGAGCTGTTTTTT,CASSYTGLNTGELFF
TRBV7-2,TRBJ2-7,.,.,TGTGCCAGCAGCTTAGATGTGGGGAGAGGGGAGCAGTACTTC,CASSLDVGRGEQYF
TRBV27,TRBJ2-1,.,.,TGTGCCAGCAGCCTAGTCGCTCCGACCATCTCCTACAATGAGCAGTTCTTC,CASSLVAPTISYNEQFF
TRBV12-3/TRBV12-4,TRBJ2-5,.,.,TGTGCCAGCAGTCCCCAGGGTTTCCAAGAGACCCAGTACTTC,CASSPQGFQETQYF
TRBV2,TRBJ2-3,few,.,TGTGCCAGCAGACAACTGGGAGGCGGGACAGATACGCAGTATTTT,CASRQLGGGTDTQYF
TRBV20-1,TRBJ2-7,few,TRBD2,TGCAGCCGAGCGGGGGGGCCGTTCGAGCAGTACTTC,CSRAGGPFEQYF
TRBV12-3/TRBV12-4,TRBJ1-5,few,.,TGTGCCAGCAGCCTCCCTCAGGGTGGTCAGCCCCAGCATTTT,CASSLPQGGQPQHF
TRBV2,TRBJ2-7,.,.,TGTGCCAGCAGTCCAGAGTCCCACTACGAGCAGTACTTC,CASSPESHYEQYF
TRBV27,TRBJ2-6,few,.,TGTGCCAGCAGTTTCTTCCTCTTGCCTGGGGCCAACGTCCTGACTTTC,CASSFFLLPGANVLTF
TRBV5-1,TRBJ2-1,.,.,TGCGCCAGCGGCGGGCATCCCAATGAGCAGTTCTTC,CASGGHPNEQFF
TRBV24-1,TRBJ2-7,.,.,TGTGCCACCAGTGACCATTACGAGCAGTACTTC,CATSDHYEQYF
TRBV12-3/TRBV12-4,TRBJ1-2,.,.,TGTGCCAGCAGTCCGGGACCTGACTATGGCTACACCTTC,CASSPGPDYGYTF
TRBV14,TRBJ1-6,.,.,TGTGCCAGCAGCCAAGACGTGGGGATTATGGATTCACCCCTCCACTTT,CASSQDVGIMDSPLHF
TRBV6-1,TRBJ2-2,.,.,TGTGCCAGCAGAACCCGGGGGCGACTCACCGGGGAGCTGTTTTTT,CASRTRGRLTGELFF
TRBV28,TRBJ2-1,few,.,TGTGCCAGCAGTTCCGTTTCAATTCAACAGTTCTTC,CASSSVSIQQFF
TRBV18,TRBJ1-1,.,.,TGTGCCAGCTCACCCTCATTCATGAACACTGAAGCTTTCTTT,CASSPSFMNTEAFF
TRBV5-1,TRBJ2-2,.,TRBD1,TGCGCCAGCAGCTTGGACAGGGGGCTCTTAGGGGAGCTGTTTTTT,CASSLDRGLLGELFF
TRBV11-3,TRBJ2-2,.,.,TGTGCCAGCAGCCCCAACGACCCCTGGCTGGCCGGGGAGCTGTTTTTT,CASSPNDPWLAGELFF
TRBV3-1,TRBJ2-1,.,.,TGTGCCAGCAGCCAAGCGACATTGGGAGGGCAGTTCTTC,CASSQATLGGQFF
TRBV29-1,TRBJ2-3,.,TRBD1,TGCAGCGTTGGAGGGACAGTTTCTAGCACAGATACGCAGTATTTT,CSVGGTVSSTDTQYF
TRBV12-3/TRBV12-4,TRBJ2-3,.,TRBD2,TGTGCCAGCAGTCCTAGGACTAGTTCTACGCAGTATTTT,CASSPRTSSTQYF
TRBV28,TRBJ1-1,many,TRBD1,TGTGCCAGCTTCAGGACAGGGAGAATTCGGGCTGAAGCTTTCTTT,CASFRTGRIRAEAFF
TRBV28,TRBJ1-2,.,TRBD1,TGTGCCAGCAGTCAAGGGACAGGGAGCGGCTATGGCTACACCTTC,CASSQGTGSGYGYTF
TRBV20-1,TRBJ2-1,few,TRBD2,TGCAGTGCTAGAGATATACTAGCGGGCTACAATGAGCAGTTCTTC,CSARDILAGYNEQFF
TRBV6-1,TRBJ1-5,few,TRBD1,TGTGCCAGCAGTCCTACGACAGGGTCAGCAATTTGCCATTTT,CASSPTTGSAICHF
TRBV4-1,TRBJ2-1,few,.,TGCGCCAGCAGCCAGGGGAACGGAGTCCGTTACAATGAGCAGTTCTTC,CASSQGNGVRYNEQFF
TRBV28,TRBJ2-1,few,TRBD2,TGTGCCAGCAGGCGGCGGGGACTAGCGGACTCCTACAATGAGCAGTTCTTC,CASRRRGLADSYNEQFF
TRBV20-1,TRBJ2-1,.,TRBD2,TGCAGTGCTGGGACTAGCGGGTCCAGCTCCTACAATGAGCAGTTCTTC,CSAGTSGSSSYNEQFF
TRBV6-2/TRBV6-3,TRBJ2-3,.,TRBD2,TGTGCCAGCAGCCCCGGGACTAAATTAGATACGCAGTATTTT,CASSPGTKLDTQYF
TRBV27,TRBJ1-5,.,.,TGTGCCAGCAGTTTGACGGGTGGAATTAACGTGTATCAGCCCCAGCATTTT,CASSLTGGINVYQPQHF
TRBV5-1,TRBJ1-6,once,.,TGCGCCAGCAGCTTGGCTGGCCGAGGGAGTAATTCACCCCTCCACTTT,CASSLAGRGSNSPLHF
TRBV20-1,TRBJ2-7,.,TRBD1,TGCTGTGCTAGCAGCTCCGGAGAGACAGGGAGTACCTACGAGCAGTACTTC,CCASSSGETGSTYEQYF
TRBV6-4,TRBJ2-1,.,TRBD2,TGTGCCAGCAGCCCGGGACTAGCGACTCACAATGAGCAGTTCTTC,CASSPGLATHNEQFF
TRBV30,TRBJ2-3,few,.,TGTGCCTGGAGTGTACTTCTAGATGGCTCAGATACGCAGTATTTT,CAWSVLLDGSDTQYF
TRBV5-6,TRBJ2-1,few,TRBD1,TGTGCCAGCAGCTTGCTCGGACAGGGGGCGGGGGATGAGCAGTTCTTC,CASSLLGQGAGDEQFF
TRBV12-3/TRBV12-4,TRBJ2-3,.,TRBD2,TGTGCCGCCCCGAAAGCGGGAGGGAGGAACACAGATACGCAGTATTTT,CAAPKAGGRNTDTQYF
TRBV2,TRBJ1-2,.,.,TGTGCCAGCAGTGAATGGGAGGGGAAGGGGACCTATGGCTACACCTTC,CASSEWEGKGTYGYTF